This T cell receptor beta chain was captured by sequencing in a study of blood T cell repertoires in COVID-19. Study-level background: Collection of acute and convalescent COVID-19 samples took place in the United States, Italy and Spain. T cells, B-cell-depleted T cells, or PBMCs provided the cDNA or gDNA that served as material.

Original processing methods: Nucleated cell counts were estimated from reference gene primer amplification. Clones were sequenced by immunoSEQ multiplex PCR, and TCRdb holds only the in-frame ones, with some missing. V and J calls and clone size follow that table, whereas D and trimming were derived from the DNA. This sample has approximately 230,000 clones, with about 80% found just once. Germline V CDR1 and CDR2: LNHDA, SQIVND (reference sequence). This CDR3 region has 14 residues. V was pared by 2 bases and J by 9 bases, with 5 bases of the junction left unmatched. This clone occurred once. The specimen was peripheral blood. V is TRBV19 and J is TRBJ2-1; 9 bases agree with TRBD1. This TCR came from a man of 80 years or more with acute or convalescent COVID-19. CDR3 region: CASSIKQGAGEQFF. The DNA for the CDR3 is TGTGCCAGTAGTATAAAACAGGGGGCGGGTGAGCAGTTCTTC.